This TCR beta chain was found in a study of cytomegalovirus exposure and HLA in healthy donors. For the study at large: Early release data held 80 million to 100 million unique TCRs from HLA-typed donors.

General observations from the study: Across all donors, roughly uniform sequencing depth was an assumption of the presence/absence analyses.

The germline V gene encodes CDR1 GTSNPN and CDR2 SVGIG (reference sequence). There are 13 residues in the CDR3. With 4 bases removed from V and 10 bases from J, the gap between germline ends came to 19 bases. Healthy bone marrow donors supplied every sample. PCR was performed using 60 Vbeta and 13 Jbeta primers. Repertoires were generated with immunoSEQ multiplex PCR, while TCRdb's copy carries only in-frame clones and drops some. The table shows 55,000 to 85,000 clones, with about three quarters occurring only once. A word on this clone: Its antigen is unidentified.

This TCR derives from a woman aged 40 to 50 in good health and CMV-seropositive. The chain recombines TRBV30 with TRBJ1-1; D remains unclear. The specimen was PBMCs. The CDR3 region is CAWILPPGGRAFF. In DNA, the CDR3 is TGTGCCTGGATTCTACCCCCGGGAGGGAGAGCTTTCTTT.